Reported below is one T cell receptor (beta chain). This record belongs to a study of blood T cell repertoires in COVID-19. Turning to the study itself: COVID-19 samples from acute and convalescent phases originated in the United States, Italy and Spain. Sources were T cells, B-cell-depleted T cells, or PBMCs; the material itself was cDNA or gDNA.

Per the germline V gene, CDR1 is LGHDT and CDR2 is YNNKEL (reference sequence). The CDR3 contains 15 residues. The V gene end was trimmed by 1 base and the J gene end by 6 bases; junction bases not matched to a gene: 5. Original methodology: The authors estimated nucleated cell counts from reference gene primer amplification. Assay used: immunoSEQ multiplex PCR; TCRdb lists only in-frame clones, some missing. Clone size and the V and J calls come from that table; the DNA yielded D and trimming. The repertoire holds approximately 56,000 clones, with 84% as singletons. The sample was peripheral blood. J is TRBJ1-2 and V is TRBV3-1 (or the pseudogene TRBV3-2); 10 nucleotides agree with TRBD1. This TCR came from a woman over 75 with acute or convalescent COVID-19. The CDR3 nucleotides read TGTGCCAGCAGCCAAGTAGGCGGACAGGGGGATGGCTACACCTTC. Its protein product is CASSQVGGQGDGYTF.